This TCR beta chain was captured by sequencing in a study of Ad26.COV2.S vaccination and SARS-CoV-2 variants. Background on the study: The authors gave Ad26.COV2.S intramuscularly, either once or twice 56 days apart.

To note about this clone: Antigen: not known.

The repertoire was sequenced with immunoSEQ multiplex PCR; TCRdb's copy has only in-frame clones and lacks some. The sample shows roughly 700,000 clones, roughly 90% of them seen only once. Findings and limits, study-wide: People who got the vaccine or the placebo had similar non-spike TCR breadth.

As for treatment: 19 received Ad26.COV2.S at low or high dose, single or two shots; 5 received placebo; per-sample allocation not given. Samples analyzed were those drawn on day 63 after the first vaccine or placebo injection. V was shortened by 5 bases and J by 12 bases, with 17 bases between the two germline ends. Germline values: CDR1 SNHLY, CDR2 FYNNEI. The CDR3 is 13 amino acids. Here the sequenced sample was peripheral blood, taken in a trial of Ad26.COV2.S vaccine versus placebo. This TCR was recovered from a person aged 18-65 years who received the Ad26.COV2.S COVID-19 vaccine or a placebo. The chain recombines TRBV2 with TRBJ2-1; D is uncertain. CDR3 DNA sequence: TGTGCCAGCAGTATTGAACCACGGGCTGTGCAGTTCTTC. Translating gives CASSIEPRAVQFF. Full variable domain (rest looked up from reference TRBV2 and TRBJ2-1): EPEVTQTPSHQVTQMGQEVILRCVPISNHLYFYWYRQILGQKVEFLVSFYNNEISEKSEIFDDQFSVERPDGSNFTLKIRSTKLEDSAMYFCASSIEPRAVQFFGPGTRLTVL.